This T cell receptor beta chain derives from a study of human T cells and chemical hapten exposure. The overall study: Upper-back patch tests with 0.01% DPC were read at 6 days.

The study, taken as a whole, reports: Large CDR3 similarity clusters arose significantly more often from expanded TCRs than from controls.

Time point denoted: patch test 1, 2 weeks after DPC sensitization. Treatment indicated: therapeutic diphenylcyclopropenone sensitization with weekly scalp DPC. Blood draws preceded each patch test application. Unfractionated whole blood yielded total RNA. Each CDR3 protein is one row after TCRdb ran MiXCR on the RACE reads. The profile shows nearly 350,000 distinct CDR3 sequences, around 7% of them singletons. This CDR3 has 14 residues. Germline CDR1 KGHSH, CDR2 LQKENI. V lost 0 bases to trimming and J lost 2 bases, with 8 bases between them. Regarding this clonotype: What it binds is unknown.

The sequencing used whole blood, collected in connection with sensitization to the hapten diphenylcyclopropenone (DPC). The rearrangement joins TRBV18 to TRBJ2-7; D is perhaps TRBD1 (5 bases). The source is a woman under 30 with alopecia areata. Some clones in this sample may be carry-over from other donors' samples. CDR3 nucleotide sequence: TGTGCCAGCTCACCACCAGGGGTTGCCTACGAGCAGTACTTC. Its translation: CASSPPGVAYEQYF.